This TCR beta chain derives from a study of T cells in localized non-small cell lung cancer. The study's findings and limits: Because only a single region of the tumor was sequenced, heterogeneity remains possible.

On this clone itself: Its antigen is currently unknown.

The method was immunoSEQ multiplex PCR; TCRdb's version includes in-frame clones alone and lacks a portion of them. The sample gives some 34,000 clones, just under 80% of which show up once; about 16% is in the top ten. Material: peripheral blood, obtained before any cancer treatment. This TCR came from a male donor at least 60 years old with stage III squamous cell lung carcinoma.

The CDR3 protein is CSVARGPADTQYF. The CDR3 nucleotides read TGCAGCGTTGCTCGGGGGCCGGCAGATACGCAGTATTTT. V usage is TRBV29-1 and J usage is TRBJ2-3; either TRBD1 or TRBD2 may supply D (6 bases each). Per the germline V gene, CDR1 is SQVTM and CDR2 is ANQGSEA. This CDR3 spans 13 amino acids. V was shortened by 4 bases and J by 4 bases, with 12 bases between the two germline ends.